This TCR beta chain is drawn from a study of T-cell reconstitution after alpha-beta-depleted transplantation in children. V lost 1 base and J lost 3, with 7 bases in between. The CDR3 contains 14 residues. CDR1 and CDR2 from the germline V gene are LGHDT and YNNKEL (reference sequence). The sample holds many counts of this clonotype. Library preparation (for TCRbeta) was performed with unique molecular identifiers. TCRdb reanalysed the PCR reads using MiXCR and keeps one entry per CDR3 protein. The sample includes 80,000 to 95,000 distinct CDR3 sequences, 7% to 9% of them seen just once. Sequencing was performed on PBMCs from the stem cell graft donor, taken from the stem cell graft. The chain couples TRBV3-1 to TRBJ1-5; possible D gene TRBD1, 5 bases. This receptor was taken from a human donor who donated a stem cell graft to a child with congenital amegakaryocytic thrombocytopenia. The CDR3 sequence: CASSQGGDNQPQHF. The CDR3 nucleotides read TGTGCCAGCAGCCAAGGAGGGGACAATCAGCCCCAGCATTTT.